This T cell receptor (beta chain) was obtained from a study of blood T cell repertoires in COVID-19 (dated by TCRdb to the early 2020s). At the level of the whole study: The collaborator samples originated in the United States, Italy and Spain and spanned the acute and convalescent phases of COVID-19. The sample metadata nearly always contained a de-identified subject ID, COVID-19 status, age in years and sex. The repertoires were made available in a free public database intended to serve as a resource for research on the immune response to SARS-CoV-2. Deeply sampled blood TCRbeta repertoires from subjects exposed to, actively infected with, or recovered from COVID-19 were included in the dataset. The samples were drawn from two sources: the first 160 participants of the ongoing ImmuneRACE study, and 1,200 or so subjects contributed by 6 global collaborators. Where available, HLA class I and class II types were taken from metadata supplied by the sample provider and were not determined by assay-based typing. The prospective study material was composed of cDNA or gDNA derived from T cells, B-cell-depleted T cells, or PBMCs. The paper's findings and limits, for the study overall: Clinical and demographic metadata were provided uncurated, with the amount varying by source and participant.

The immunoSEQ Assay, a bias-controlled multiplex PCR, was used to amplify TCRbeta CDR3 regions from genomic DNA. Regarding the original processing steps: The number of nucleated cells in each sample was estimated from the amplification of reference gene primers within the assay. To quantify the absolute abundance of each unique TCRbeta CDR3 rearrangement, sequence reads were collapsed and filtered. Productive Simpson clonality was computed per sample as the square root of Simpson's diversity index over productive rearrangements. TCRdb retrieved this table from immuneACCESS and kept in-frame rearrangements only. Not all clones are present; in checked studies, unresolved V genes account for under half, and no reason is known for the remainder. Clone size and V and J calls were adopted from that table, with D and trimming inferred from the DNA. In this sample the table shows 350,000 to 400,000 clones, approximately 91% of which occur a single time. Together, the top ten hold roughly 0.9% of the sample.

V and J are truncated by 1 base and 2 bases respectively, leaving an intervening sequence of 9 bases. From its cysteine to its phenylalanine, the CDR3 spans 14 amino acids. Only the CDR3 portion is preserved as DNA: 42 bases, with reading frame beginning at the first base. Looking up the germline V gene (reference sequence) yields CDR1 SGHNT and CDR2 YYREEE. As concerns this clone: Its binding antigen is unknown. One base away there is no much larger clone; base qualities are not given.

Enrolling through a virtual design, the prospective study's participants ranged in age from roughly 18 to 100 years and lived across around 25 United States geographic areas. Cohort assignment in the prospective study relied on participant-reported clinical history from a screening survey and a study questionnaire. Exposed participants had been in contact with someone with a PCR-confirmed or clinician-diagnosed COVID-19 case within 2 weeks of study entry. Each participant in the prospective study had whole blood, serum and a nasopharyngeal or oropharyngeal swab collected by mobile phlebotomists. Additional blood draws and questionnaires over an approximately two-month period could optionally be provided by prospective study participants. Before DNA extraction, prospective study blood samples were shipped either frozen or at room temperature.

Sequencing was done on a sample of PBMCs or T cells enriched from blood (not recorded which). The receptor's source is a woman between 35 and 50 years old who had been exposed to COVID-19. The rearranged chain carries TRBV5-4 and TRBJ2-5; no D gene can be assigned with confidence. The CDR3 reads CASSLSTVQETQYF. The nucleotide sequence reads TGTGCCAGCAGCTTGTCTACAGTACAAGAGACCCAGTACTTC.